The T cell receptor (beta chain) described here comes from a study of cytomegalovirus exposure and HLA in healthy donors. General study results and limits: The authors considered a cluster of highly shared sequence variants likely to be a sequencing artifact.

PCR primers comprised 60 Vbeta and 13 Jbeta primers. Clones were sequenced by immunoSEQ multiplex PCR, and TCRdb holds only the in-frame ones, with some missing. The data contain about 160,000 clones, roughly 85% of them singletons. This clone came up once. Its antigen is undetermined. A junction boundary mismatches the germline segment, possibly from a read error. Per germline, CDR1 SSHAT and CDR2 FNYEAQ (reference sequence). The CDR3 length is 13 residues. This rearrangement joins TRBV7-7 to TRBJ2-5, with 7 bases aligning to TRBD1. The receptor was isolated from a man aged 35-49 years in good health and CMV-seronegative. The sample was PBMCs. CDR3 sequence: CASSQDRRETQYF. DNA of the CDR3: TGTGCTAGCAGCCAGGACAGGCGGGAGACCCAGTACTTC. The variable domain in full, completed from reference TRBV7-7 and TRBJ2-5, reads GAGVSQSPRYKVTKRGQDVTLRCDPISSHATLYWYQQALGQGPEFLTYFNYEAQPDKSGLPSDRFSAERPEGSISTLTIQRTEQRDSAMYRCASSQDRRETQYFGPGTRLLVL.